This entry features one T cell receptor (beta chain) sequence. This receptor's antigen is unknown. Base-call qualities are not available, and no considerably larger clone is one nucleotide away. The sample originates from a study of CD8 T cells in Susac syndrome (dated by TCRdb to 2018 to 2020). Background for the entire study: The study used repertoire sequencing to test whether antigen drove CD8+ T cell activation and differentiation in Susac syndrome. Overall study outcomes, separate from this receptor: The number of individuals in the TCR sequencing and HLA analysis was recognized as being relatively small.

The germline V gene (reference sequence) specifies LGHDT as CDR1 and YNNKEL as CDR2. The CDR3, cysteine through phenylalanine, is 14 amino acids long. The read is trimmed to its CDR3 DNA, 42 bases read in frame from base 1. Germline trimming amounts to 4 bases on V and 7 bases on J, with 6 as the count of junction bases outside the gene matches. RNA was extracted using the RNeasy kit, and about 0.45 to 1 microgram was reverse transcribed with random hexamers. The immunoSEQ multiplex PCR assay, which covers 54 Vbeta and 13 Jbeta segments, was used to amplify TCR beta CDR3 regions. To correct PCR amplification bias, a synthetic template baseline was used for both primer optimization and computational correction. In the original analysis: Only productive sequences were kept, with reads annotated to V, D and J genes according to IMGT and analyzed in immunoSEQ Analyzer. Clonality was calculated as one minus the Shannon entropy normalized by log2 of the number of productive unique sequences. For each patient and control, public and private clones were evaluated within the 100 most prevalent clones. Susac-specific clones were defined as absent from healthy and MS cohorts, about 1,000 published viral clones and other ImmuneACCESS disease sequences. Using fastp trimming at Q25 and MiXCR clonotype assembly, TCRdb reanalyzed the public sequencing data and kept in-frame beta chains. All rows with the same CDR3 protein become a single entry with the most common DNA and genes. These V and J calls are TCRdb output, not the study's own analysis. This sample lists around 200,000 distinct CDR3 sequences; just under 95% were detected once. Jointly, the top ten make up 0.082% of the sample.

Peripheral blood CD8+ and CD4+ T cells from healthy donors, Susac syndrome patients and multiple sclerosis patients were profiled using high-throughput TCR beta sequencing. Treatment-naive patients with stable or active relapsing-remitting disease fulfilling revised McDonald criteria were used as multiple sclerosis controls. Bulk CD8+ and CD4+ T cells were purified by magnetic negative isolation, while CD8+ TEMRA cells were enriched using FACS. Blood was collected in EDTA tubes and processed within 24 hours, with PBMCs isolated through density gradient centrifugation. PBMCs intended for TCR sequencing were frozen in liquid nitrogen and were later thawed in a 37 degrees C water bath. Purity of sorted or isolated CD4+, CD8+ and CD8+ TEMRA cells was at least 90%.

The V and J genes are TRBV3-1 and TRBJ2-2; 7 central bases correspond to TRBD1. Sequencing was performed on CD4+ T cells from PBMCs. The TCR was taken from a human donor with multiple sclerosis. At the DNA level, the sequence is TGTGCCAGCAGCCTACAGGGGTCTCACGGGGAGCTGTTTTTT. The translation is CASSLQGSHGELFF.